Described below is a single T cell receptor beta chain sequence and its context. What it binds is not known. This sample stems from a study of cytomegalovirus exposure and HLA in healthy donors. General study findings and limits: According to reports, the classifier identified cytomegalovirus status with high specificity and sensitivity. A list of 150 to 200 TCR beta chains associated with cytomegalovirus was given.

PCR employed 60 Vbeta and 13 Jbeta primers. Assay: immunoSEQ multiplex PCR; the TCRdb copy retains only in-frame clones and omits some. This sample's table has some 110,000 clones. Germline CDR1 is SGHTA and CDR2 is FQGNSA. V lost 3 bases and J lost 5, with 11 bases in between. The CDR3 sequence is 14 residues long. Sequencing was carried out using PBMCs. This receptor was obtained from a man younger than 45 in good health and CMV-seronegative. The chain couples TRBV7-2 to TRBJ1-5, with D possibly being TRBD1 (5 bases). CDR3 region: CASSFRQGYQPQHF. CDR3 DNA sequence: TGTGCCAGCAGCTTCCGGCAGGGTTATCAGCCCCAGCATTTT.